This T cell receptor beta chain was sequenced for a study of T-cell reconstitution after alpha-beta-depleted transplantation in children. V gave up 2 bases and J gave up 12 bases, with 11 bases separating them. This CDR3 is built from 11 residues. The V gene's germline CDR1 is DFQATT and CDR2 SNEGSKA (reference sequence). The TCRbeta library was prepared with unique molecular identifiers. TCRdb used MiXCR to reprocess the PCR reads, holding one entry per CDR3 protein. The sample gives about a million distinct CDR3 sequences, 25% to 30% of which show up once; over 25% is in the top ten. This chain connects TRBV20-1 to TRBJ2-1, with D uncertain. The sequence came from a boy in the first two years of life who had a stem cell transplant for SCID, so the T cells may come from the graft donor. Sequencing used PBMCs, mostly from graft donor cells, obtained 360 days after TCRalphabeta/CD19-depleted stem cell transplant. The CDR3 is CSARLWWGQFF. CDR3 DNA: TGCAGTGCTAGACTTTGGTGGGGGCAGTTCTTC.